One TCR beta chain is described in this entry. It lacks a known antigen. No much larger clone exists at a distance of one base, and base qualities are not known. The sample originates from a study of blood T cell repertoires in COVID-19 (dated by TCRdb to the early 2020s). For the study in its entirety: Collaborator samples came from the United States, Italy and Spain and covered acute and convalescent phases of COVID-19. The material from the prospective study consisted of cDNA or gDNA derived from T cells, B-cell-depleted T cells, or PBMCs. Deeply sampled blood TCRbeta repertoires from subjects exposed to, actively infected with, or recovered from COVID-19 were included in the dataset. The repertoires were released in a freely available public database intended as a resource for research on the immune response to SARS-CoV-2. Samples were obtained from the ongoing ImmuneRACE study (first 160 participants) and from some 1,300 subjects provided by 6 global collaborators. Sample metadata almost always included a de-identified subject ID, COVID-19 status, age in years and sex. Where HLA class I and class II types were available, the types were taken from metadata supplied by the sample provider, not from assay-based typing. The paper as a whole reports these results and caveats: The quantity of clinical and demographic metadata differed by source and by participant and was supplied without curation.

Whole blood was collected in K2EDTA tubes by collaborating institutions according to the institutions' own protocols. Collaborator samples were shipped for TCRbeta analysis as frozen whole blood, isolated PBMCs, or DNA extracted from either sample type. The immunoSEQ Assay, a bias-controlled multiplex PCR, was used to amplify TCRbeta CDR3 regions from genomic DNA. In the source study's methods: The number of nucleated cells in each sample was estimated by amplification of reference gene primers within the assay. To quantify the absolute abundance of each unique TCRbeta CDR3 rearrangement, sequence reads were collapsed and filtered. For each sample, productive Simpson clonality was calculated as the square root of Simpson's diversity index across productive rearrangements. TCRdb holds this immuneACCESS table with in-frame rearrangements only. Some clones are missing; in checked studies, unresolved V genes explain under half, and the rest has no known cause. D and trimming were read from the DNA, whereas the V and J calls and clone size are those reported in that table. The sample table records 50,000 or so clones; 65% to 80% of these occur just once. The ten largest make up under 30% of the sample.

Trimming removed 4 bases from V and 7 bases from J, leaving 11 bases between the germline ends. From the cysteine through the phenylalanine, the CDR3 covers 12 amino acids. This entry keeps only the CDR3 DNA: 36 bases, framed from base 1. The germline V gene sets CDR1 to SGHDT and CDR2 to YYEEEE. The chain employs TRBV5-6 and TRBJ1-1, with the D gene uncertain. The sequencing input was peripheral blood. This clonotype originated in a man between 70 and 80 years old with acute or convalescent COVID-19. DNA sequence: TGTGCCAGCAGCCGCTCAGCGGTTGAAGCTTTCTTT. It encodes CASSRSAVEAFF.